A selection of T cell receptor beta chains follows, all from one sample in a study of early T cells in non-severe SARS-CoV-2 infection. TCRdb re-called the 5' RACE reads with MiXCR, one entry per CDR3 protein. The table includes more than 75,000 distinct CDR3 sequences, 11% to 15% detected once. The sample was whole blood. Receptors were obtained from an adult who was a healthcare worker with PCR-confirmed SARS-CoV-2 infection or an uninfected control (not recorded which). The conserved cysteine and the conserved F or W are not part of the CDR3 here. Clone size, where shown, is once, few, many, or a class for clones that have expanded.

v_gene: TRBV7-6; abundance: few; j_gene: TRBJ1-4; CDR3aa: ASSQGQGMENEKLF
v_gene: TRBV3-1; abundance: few; j_gene: TRBJ2-1; CDR3aa: ASSQERVLDNEQF
v_gene: TRBV12-3/TRBV12-4; abundance: -; j_gene: TRBJ1-4; CDR3aa: ASSLSQGRVDEKLF
v_gene: TRBV29-1; abundance: few; j_gene: TRBJ2-3; CDR3aa: SVMADTQY
v_gene: TRBV10-2; abundance: -; j_gene: TRBJ2-3; CDR3aa: ASSEKLRITDTQY
v_gene: TRBV3-1; abundance: -; j_gene: TRBJ2-3; CDR3aa: ASSPGLQEETQY
v_gene: TRBV6-2/TRBV6-3; abundance: few; j_gene: TRBJ2-7; CDR3aa: ASSRRGAEQY
v_gene: TRBV29-1; abundance: -; j_gene: TRBJ2-2; CDR3aa: SVEDRHAPTEELF
v_gene: TRBV11-2; abundance: many; j_gene: TRBJ2-3; CDR3aa: ASSSIAGGPWTQY
v_gene: TRBV11-2; abundance: -; j_gene: TRBJ1-2; CDR3aa: ASSLAVIRGSGYT
v_gene: TRBV3-1; abundance: few; j_gene: TRBJ2-7; CDR3aa: ASSQAPTSYEQY
v_gene: TRBV7-2; abundance: many; j_gene: TRBJ1-6; CDR3aa: ASSPFRDRNSPLH
v_gene: TRBV9; abundance: few; j_gene: TRBJ2-7; CDR3aa: ASSVAGGAVPYEQY
v_gene: TRBV18; abundance: few; j_gene: TRBJ2-3; CDR3aa: ASSPGQGTDTQY
v_gene: TRBV28; abundance: few; j_gene: TRBJ1-4; CDR3aa: ASSRRQGGTNEKLF
v_gene: TRBV2; abundance: once; j_gene: TRBJ2-7; CDR3aa: ASSGRRNEQY
v_gene: TRBV4-3; abundance: -; j_gene: TRBJ2-3; CDR3aa: ASCQESGTSTLTDTQY
v_gene: TRBV6-1; abundance: -; j_gene: TRBJ1-2; CDR3aa: ASIPLRASGYT
v_gene: TRBV12-3/TRBV12-4; abundance: -; j_gene: TRBJ1-1; CDR3aa: ASSLRQLGGVTN
v_gene: TRBV19; abundance: -; j_gene: TRBJ2-5; CDR3aa: ASSTPGQGEETQY
v_gene: TRBV12-3/TRBV12-4; abundance: few; j_gene: TRBJ2-5; CDR3aa: ASGPDSEETQY
v_gene: TRBV29-1; abundance: -; j_gene: TRBJ2-1; CDR3aa: SSGTAFLEQF
v_gene: TRBV27; abundance: -; j_gene: TRBJ2-3; CDR3aa: ASSLGVLSDTQY
v_gene: TRBV28; abundance: few; j_gene: TRBJ2-7; CDR3aa: ASGRGPPAYEQY
v_gene: TRBV7-3; abundance: many; j_gene: TRBJ2-1; CDR3aa: ASSSRANSASEQF
v_gene: TRBV28; abundance: -; j_gene: TRBJ2-1; CDR3aa: ASKLAGYNEQF
v_gene: TRBV12-3/TRBV12-4; abundance: few; j_gene: TRBJ1-4; CDR3aa: ASSASGSEKLF
v_gene: TRBV29-1; abundance: -; j_gene: TRBJ1-6; CDR3aa: SAYTGDNSPLH
v_gene: TRBV7-6; abundance: -; j_gene: TRBJ2-7; CDR3aa: ASSLEKGREQY
v_gene: TRBV28; abundance: few; j_gene: TRBJ2-7; CDR3aa: ASTGTGALSEQY
v_gene: TRBV6-2/TRBV6-3; abundance: -; j_gene: TRBJ1-6; CDR3aa: ASSYSTGTGSPLH
v_gene: TRBV4-3; abundance: -; j_gene: TRBJ2-5; CDR3aa: ASSQDQGETQY